This T cell receptor (beta chain) was observed in a study of blood T cell repertoires in COVID-19. Across the study: The United States, Italy and Spain supplied acute and convalescent COVID-19 samples.

Sequencing was performed with immunoSEQ multiplex PCR; in TCRdb, only in-frame clones are kept and a portion is missing. The data show fewer than 250,000 clones, 85% to 90% seen once. Germline V lookup: CDR1 MNHEY, CDR2 SVGAGI. V shed 6 bases and J 5 bases; nucleotides not matched to a gene: 6. The CDR3 extends over 15 amino acids. Participants, about 18 to 90 years old, spanned fewer than 25 US areas. Cohort placement rested on clinical history that participants reported themselves. Exposed volunteers were people who met a COVID-19 case within 2 weeks before study entry. This clone was seen only a few times.

Sequencing was done on a sample of PBMCs or T cells enriched from blood (not recorded which). The rearrangement joins TRBV6-5 to TRBJ1-6; 8 positions match TRBD1. This clonotype was sampled from a man in his fifties who had been exposed to COVID-19. Here the CDR3 DNA reads TGTGCCAGCAGGGACAGGGTCCCGAATAATTCACCCCTCCACTTT. Amino acids: CASRDRVPNNSPLHF.